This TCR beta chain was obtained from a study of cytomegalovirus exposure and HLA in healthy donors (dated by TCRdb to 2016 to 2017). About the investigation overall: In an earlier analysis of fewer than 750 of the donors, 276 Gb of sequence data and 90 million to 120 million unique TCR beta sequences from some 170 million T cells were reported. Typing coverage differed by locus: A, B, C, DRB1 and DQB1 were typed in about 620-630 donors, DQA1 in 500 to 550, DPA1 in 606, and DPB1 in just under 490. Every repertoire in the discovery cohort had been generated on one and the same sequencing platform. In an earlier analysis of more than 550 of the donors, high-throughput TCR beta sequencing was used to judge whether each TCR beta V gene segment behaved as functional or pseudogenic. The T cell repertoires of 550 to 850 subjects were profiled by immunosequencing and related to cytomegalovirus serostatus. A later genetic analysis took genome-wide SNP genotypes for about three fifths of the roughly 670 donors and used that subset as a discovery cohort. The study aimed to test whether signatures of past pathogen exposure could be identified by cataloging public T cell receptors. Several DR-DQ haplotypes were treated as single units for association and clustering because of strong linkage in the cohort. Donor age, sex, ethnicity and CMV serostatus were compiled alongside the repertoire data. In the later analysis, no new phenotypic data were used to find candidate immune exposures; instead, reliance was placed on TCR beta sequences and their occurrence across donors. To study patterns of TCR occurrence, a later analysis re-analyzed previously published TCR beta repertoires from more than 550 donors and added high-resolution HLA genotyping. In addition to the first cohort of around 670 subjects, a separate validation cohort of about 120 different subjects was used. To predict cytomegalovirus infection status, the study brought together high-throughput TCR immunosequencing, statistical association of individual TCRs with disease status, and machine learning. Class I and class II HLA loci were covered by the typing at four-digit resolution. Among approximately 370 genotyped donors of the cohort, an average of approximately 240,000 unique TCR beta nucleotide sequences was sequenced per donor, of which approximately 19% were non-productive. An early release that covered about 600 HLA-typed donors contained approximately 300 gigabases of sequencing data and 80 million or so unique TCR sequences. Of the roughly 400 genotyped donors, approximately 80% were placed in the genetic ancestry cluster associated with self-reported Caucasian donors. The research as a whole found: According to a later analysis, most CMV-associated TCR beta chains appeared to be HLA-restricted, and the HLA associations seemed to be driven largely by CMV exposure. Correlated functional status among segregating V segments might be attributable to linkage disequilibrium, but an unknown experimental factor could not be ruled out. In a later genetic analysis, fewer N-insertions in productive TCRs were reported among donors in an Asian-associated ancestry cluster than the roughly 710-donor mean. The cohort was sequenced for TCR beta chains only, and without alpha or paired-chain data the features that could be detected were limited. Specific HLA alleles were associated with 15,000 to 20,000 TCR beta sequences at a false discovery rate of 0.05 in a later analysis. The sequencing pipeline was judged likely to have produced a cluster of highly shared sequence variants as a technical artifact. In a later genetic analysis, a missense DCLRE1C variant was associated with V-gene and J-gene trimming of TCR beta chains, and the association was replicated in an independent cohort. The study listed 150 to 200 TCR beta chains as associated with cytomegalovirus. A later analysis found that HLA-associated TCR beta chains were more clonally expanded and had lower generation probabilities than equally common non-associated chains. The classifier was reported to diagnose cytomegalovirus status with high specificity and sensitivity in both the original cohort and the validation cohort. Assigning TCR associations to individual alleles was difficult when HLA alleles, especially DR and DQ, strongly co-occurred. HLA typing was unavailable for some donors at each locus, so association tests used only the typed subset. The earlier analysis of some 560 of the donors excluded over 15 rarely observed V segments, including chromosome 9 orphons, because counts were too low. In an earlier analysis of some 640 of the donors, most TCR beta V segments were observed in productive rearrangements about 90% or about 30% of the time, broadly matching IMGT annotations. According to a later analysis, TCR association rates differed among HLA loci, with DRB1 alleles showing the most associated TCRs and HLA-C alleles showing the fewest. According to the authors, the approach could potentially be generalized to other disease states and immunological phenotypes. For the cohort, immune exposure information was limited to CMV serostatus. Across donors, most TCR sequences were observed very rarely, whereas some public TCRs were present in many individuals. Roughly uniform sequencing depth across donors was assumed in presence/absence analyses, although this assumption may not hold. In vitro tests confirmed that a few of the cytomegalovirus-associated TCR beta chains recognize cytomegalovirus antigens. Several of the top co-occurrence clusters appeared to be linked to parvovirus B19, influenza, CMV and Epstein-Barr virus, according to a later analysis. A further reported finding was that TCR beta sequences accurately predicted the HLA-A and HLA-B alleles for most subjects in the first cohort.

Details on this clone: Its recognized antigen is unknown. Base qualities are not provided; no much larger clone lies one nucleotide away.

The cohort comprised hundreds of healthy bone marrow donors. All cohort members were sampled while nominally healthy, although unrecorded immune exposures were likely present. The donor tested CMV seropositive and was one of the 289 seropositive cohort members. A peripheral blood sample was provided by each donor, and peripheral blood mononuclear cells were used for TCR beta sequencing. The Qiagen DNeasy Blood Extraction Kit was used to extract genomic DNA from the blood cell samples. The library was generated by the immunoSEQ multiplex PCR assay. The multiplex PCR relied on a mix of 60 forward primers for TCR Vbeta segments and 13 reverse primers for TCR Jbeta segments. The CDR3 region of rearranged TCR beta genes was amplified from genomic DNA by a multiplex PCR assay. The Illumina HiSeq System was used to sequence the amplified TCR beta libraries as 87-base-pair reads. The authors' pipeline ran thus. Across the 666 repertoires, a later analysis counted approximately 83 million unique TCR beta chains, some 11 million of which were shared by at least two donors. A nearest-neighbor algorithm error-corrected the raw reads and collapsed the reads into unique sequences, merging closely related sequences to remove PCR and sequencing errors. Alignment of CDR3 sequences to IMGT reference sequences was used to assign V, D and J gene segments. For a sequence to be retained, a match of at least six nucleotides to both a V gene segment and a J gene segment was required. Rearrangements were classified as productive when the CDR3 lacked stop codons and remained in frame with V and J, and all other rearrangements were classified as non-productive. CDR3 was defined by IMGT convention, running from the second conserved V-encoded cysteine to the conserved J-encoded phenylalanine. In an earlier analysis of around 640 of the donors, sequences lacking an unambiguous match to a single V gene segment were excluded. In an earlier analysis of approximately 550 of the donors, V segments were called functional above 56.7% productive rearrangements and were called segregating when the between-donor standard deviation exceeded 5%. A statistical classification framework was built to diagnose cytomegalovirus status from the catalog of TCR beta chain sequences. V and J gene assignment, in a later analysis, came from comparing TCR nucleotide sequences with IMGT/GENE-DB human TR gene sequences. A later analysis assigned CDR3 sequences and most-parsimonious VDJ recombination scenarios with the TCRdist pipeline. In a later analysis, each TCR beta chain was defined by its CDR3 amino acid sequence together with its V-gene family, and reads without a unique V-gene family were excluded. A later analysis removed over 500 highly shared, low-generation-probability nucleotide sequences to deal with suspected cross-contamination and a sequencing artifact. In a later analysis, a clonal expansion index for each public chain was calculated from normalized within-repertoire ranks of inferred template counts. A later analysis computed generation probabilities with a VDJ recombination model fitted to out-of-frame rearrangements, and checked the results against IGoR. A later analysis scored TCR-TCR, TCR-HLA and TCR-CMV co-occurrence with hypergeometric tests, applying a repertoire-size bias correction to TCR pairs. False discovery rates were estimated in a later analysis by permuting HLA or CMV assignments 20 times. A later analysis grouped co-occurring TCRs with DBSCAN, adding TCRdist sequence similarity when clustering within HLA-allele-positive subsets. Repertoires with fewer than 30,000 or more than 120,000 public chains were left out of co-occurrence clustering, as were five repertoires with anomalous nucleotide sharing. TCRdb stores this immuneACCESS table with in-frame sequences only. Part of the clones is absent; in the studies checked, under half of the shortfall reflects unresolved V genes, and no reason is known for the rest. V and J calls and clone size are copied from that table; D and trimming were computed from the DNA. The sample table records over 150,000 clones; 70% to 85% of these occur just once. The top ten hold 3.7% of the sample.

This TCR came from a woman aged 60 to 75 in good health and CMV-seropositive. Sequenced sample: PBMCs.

Here is the DNA: TGTGCCAGTAGTATTTTTGGGTTGGCGGGAACGATACTACAAGAGACCCAGTACTTC. This sequence encodes CASSIFGLAGTILQETQYF. The chain is encoded by TRBV19 joined to TRBJ2-5; tentative D gene TRBD2, with 6 bases matching. CDR1 LNHDA and CDR2 SQIVND are derived from the germline V gene (reference sequence). Relative to germline, V is 3 bases shorter and J is 2 bases shorter, with 25 bases between their ends. The CDR3 has 19 amino acids, counting the end cysteine and phenylalanine. Only the CDR3 part of the read is kept: 57 bases, read in frame from the first base.